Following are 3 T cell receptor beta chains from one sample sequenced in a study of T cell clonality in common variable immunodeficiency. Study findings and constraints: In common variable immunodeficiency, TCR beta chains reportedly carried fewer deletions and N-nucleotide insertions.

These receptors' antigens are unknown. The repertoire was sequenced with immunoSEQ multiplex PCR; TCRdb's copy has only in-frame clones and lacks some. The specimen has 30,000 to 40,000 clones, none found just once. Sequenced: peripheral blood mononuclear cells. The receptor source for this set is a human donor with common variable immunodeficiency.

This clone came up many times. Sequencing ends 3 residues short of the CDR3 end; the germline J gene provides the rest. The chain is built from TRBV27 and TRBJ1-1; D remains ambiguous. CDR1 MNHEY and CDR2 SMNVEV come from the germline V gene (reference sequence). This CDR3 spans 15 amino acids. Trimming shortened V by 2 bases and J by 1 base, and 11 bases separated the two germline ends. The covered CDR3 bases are TGTGCCAGCAGTTTAAAAGCTCCAAGGAACACTGAA. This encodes CASSLKAPRNTE. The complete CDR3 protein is CASSLKAPRNTEAFF.

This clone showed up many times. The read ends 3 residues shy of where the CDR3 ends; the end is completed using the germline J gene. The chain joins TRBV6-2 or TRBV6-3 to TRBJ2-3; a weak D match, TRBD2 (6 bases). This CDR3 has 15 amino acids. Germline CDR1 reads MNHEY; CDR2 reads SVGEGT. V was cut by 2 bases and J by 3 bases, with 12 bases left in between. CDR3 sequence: CASSYRRAGTDTQYF. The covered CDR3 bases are TGTGCCAGCAGTTACCGGAGGGCCGGTACAGATACG.

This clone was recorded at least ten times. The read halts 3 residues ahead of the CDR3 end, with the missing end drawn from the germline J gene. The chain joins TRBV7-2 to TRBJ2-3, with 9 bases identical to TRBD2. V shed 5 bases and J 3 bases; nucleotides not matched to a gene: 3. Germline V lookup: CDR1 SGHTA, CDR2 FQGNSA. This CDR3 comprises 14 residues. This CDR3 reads CASSTSGLTDTQYF. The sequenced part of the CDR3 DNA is TGTGCCAGCAGCACTAGCGGGCTGACAGATACG.